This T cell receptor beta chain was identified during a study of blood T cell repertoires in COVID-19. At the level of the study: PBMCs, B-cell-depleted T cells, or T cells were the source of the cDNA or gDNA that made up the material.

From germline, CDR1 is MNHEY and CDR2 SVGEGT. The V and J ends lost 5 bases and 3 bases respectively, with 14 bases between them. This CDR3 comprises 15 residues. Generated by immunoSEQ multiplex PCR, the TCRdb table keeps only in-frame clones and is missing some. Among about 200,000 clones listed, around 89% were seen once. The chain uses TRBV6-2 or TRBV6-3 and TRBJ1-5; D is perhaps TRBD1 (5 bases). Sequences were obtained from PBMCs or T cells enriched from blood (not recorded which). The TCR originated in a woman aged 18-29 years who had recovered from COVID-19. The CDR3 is CASSQVPQDNQPQHF. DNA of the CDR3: TGTGCCAGCAGTCAAGTCCCACAGGACAATCAGCCCCAGCATTTT.